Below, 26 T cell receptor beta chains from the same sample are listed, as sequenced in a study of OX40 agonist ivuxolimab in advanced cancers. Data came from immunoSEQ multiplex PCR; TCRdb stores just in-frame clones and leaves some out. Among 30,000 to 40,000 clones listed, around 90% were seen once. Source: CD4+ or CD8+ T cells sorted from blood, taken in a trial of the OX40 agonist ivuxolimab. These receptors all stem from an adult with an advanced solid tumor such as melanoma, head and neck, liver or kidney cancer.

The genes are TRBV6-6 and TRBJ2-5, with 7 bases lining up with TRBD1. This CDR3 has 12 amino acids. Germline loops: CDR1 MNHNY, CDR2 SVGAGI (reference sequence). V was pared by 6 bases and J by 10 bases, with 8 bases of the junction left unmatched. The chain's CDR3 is CASSPDRFVQYF. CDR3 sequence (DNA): TGTGCCAGCAGCCCGGACAGGTTTGTCCAGTACTTC.

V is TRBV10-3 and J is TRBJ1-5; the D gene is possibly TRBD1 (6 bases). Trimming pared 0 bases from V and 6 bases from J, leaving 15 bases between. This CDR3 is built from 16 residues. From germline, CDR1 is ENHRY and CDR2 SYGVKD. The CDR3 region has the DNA TGTGCCATCAGTGAGTCGATACAGGGTCGGGGTCAGCCCCAGCATTTT. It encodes CAISESIQGRGQPQHF.

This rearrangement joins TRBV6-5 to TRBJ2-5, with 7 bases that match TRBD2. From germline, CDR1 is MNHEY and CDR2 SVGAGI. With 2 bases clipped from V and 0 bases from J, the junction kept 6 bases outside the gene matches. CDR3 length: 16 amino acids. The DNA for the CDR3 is TGTGCCAGCAGTTACCGGTGGCGGGGGTACCAAGAGACCCAGTACTTC. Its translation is CASSYRWRGYQETQYF.

DNA of the CDR3: TGTGCCAGCAGCCCGGGACTGATATATGGCTACACCTTC. Its translation is CASSPGLIYGYTF. This chain links TRBV6-5 with TRBJ1-2; a weak D match, TRBD1 (5 bases). Germline values: CDR1 MNHEY, CDR2 SVGAGI. The CDR3 extends over 13 amino acids. V was pared by 6 bases and J by 5 bases, with 13 bases between.

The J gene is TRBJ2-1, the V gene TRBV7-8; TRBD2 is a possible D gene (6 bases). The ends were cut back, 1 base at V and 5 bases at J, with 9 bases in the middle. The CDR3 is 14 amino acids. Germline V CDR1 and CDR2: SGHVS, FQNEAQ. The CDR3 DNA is TGTGCCAGCAGCTTAGGAACTAGCCACAATGAGCAGTTCTTC. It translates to CASSLGTSHNEQFF.

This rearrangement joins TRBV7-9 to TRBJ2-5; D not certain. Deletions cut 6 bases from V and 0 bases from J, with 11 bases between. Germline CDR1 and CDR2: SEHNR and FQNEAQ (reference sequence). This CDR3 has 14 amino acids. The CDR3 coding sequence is TGTGCCAGCAGATATATAGCTAACCAAGAGACCCAGTACTTC. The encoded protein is CASRYIANQETQYF.

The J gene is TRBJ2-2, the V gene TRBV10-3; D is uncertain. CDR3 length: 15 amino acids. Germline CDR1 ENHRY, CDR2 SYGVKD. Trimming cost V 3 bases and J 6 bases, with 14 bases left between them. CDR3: CAISDTLSEPGELFF. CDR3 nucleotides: TGTGCCATCAGTGACACACTCAGTGAACCCGGGGAGCTGTTTTTT.

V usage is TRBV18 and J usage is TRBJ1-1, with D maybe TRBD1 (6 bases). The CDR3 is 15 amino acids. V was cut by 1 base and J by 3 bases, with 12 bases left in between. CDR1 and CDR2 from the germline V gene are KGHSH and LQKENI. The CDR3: CASSPRWGADTEAFF. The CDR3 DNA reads TGTGCCAGCTCACCACGGTGGGGGGCAGACACTGAAGCTTTCTTT.

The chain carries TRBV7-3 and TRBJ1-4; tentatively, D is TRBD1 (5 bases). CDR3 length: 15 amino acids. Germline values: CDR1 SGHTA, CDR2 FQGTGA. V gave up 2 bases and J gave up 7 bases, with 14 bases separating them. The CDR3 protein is CASSLVSGVREKLFF. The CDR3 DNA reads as TGTGCCAGCAGCTTAGTTTCGGGGGTTCGTGAAAAACTGTTTTTT.

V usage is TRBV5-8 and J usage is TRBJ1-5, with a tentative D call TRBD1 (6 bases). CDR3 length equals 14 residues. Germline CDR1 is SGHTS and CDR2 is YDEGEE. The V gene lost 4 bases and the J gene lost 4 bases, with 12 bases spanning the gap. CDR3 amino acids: CASSHGQINQPQHF. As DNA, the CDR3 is TGTGCCAGCAGCCATGGACAGATAAATCAGCCCCAGCATTTT.

This chain's CDR3 is CASSQVGGAGDTQYF. The CDR3 bases are TGTGCCAGCAGCCAGGTTGGGGGAGCGGGAGATACGCAGTATTTT. This chain uses TRBV7-9 with TRBJ2-3; tentative D call: TRBD2 (6 bases). V lost 5 bases to trimming and J lost 5 bases, with 17 bases between them. This CDR3 is built from 15 residues. Germline CDR1 and CDR2: SEHNR and FQNEAQ (reference sequence).

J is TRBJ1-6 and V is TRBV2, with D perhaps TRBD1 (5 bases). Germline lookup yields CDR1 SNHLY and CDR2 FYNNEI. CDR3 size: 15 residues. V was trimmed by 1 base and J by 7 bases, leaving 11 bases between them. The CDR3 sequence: CASSEGAGRNSPLHF. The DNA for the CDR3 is TGTGCCAGCAGTGAAGGGGCAGGGAGGAATTCACCCCTCCACTTT.

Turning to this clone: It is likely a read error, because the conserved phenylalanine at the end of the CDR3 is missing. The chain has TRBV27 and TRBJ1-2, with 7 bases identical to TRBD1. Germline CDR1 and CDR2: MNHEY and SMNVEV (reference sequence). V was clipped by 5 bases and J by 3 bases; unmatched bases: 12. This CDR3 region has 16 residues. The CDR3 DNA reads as TGTGCCAGCAGTCCAAGAGAGACAGGGTGGCACTATGGCTACACCTCC. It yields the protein CASSPRETGWHYGYTS.

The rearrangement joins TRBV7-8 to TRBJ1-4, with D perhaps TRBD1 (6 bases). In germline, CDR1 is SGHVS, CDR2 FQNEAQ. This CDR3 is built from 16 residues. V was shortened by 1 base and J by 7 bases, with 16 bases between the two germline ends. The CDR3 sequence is CASSLDQTGLGEKLFF. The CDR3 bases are TGTGCCAGCAGCTTAGATCAAACAGGGTTGGGTGAAAAACTGTTTTTT. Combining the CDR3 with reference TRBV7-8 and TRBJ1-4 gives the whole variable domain GAGVSQSPRYKVAKRGQDVALRCDPISGHVSLFWYQQALGQGPEFLTYFQNEAQLDKSGLPSDRFFAERPEGSVSTLKIQRTQQEDSAVYLCASSLDQTGLGEKLFFGSGTQLSVL.

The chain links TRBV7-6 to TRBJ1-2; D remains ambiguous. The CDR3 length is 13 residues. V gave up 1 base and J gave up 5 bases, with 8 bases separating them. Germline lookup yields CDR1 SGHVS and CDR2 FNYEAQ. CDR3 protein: CASSLGSGYGYTF. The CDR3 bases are TGTGCCAGCAGCTTAGGTTCAGGATATGGCTACACCTTC. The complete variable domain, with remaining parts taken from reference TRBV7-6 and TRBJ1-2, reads GAGVSQSPRYKVTKRGQDVALRCDPISGHVSLYWYRQALGQGPEFLTYFNYEAQQDKSGLPNDRFSAERPEGSISTLTIQRTEQRDSAMYRCASSLGSGYGYTFGSGTRLTVV.

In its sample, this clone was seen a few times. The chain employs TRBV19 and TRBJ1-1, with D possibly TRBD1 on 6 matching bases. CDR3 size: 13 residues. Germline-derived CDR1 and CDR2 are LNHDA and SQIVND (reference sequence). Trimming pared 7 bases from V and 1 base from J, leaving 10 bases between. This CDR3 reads CASTIRGNTEAFF. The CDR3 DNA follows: TGTGCCAGTACTATCAGGGGGAACACTGAAGCTTTCTTT.

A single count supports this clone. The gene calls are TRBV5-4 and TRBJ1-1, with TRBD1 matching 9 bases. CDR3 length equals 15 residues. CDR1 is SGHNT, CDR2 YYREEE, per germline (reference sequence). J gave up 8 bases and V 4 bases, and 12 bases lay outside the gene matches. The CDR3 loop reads CASSPRAGTGREAFF. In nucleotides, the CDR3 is TGTGCCAGCAGCCCTAGAGCCGGGACAGGGAGGGAAGCTTTCTTT.

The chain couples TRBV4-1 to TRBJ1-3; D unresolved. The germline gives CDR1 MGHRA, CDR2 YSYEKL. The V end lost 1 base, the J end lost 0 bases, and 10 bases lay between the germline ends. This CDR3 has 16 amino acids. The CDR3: CASSQGWQNSGNTIYF. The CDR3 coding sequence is TGCGCCAGCAGCCAAGGCTGGCAGAACTCTGGAAACACCATATATTTT.

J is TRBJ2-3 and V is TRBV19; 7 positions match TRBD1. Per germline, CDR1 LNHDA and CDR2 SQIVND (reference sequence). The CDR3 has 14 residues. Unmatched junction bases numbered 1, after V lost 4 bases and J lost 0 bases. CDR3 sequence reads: CASSTTGSTDTQYF. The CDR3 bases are TGTGCCAGTAGTACGACAGGGAGCACAGATACGCAGTATTTT.

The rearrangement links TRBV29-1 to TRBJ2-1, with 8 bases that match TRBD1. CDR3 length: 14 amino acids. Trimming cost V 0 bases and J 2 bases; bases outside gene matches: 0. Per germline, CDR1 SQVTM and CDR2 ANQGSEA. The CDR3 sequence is CSVEEQGAYNEQFF. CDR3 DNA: TGCAGCGTTGAAGAACAGGGGGCCTACAATGAGCAGTTCTTC.

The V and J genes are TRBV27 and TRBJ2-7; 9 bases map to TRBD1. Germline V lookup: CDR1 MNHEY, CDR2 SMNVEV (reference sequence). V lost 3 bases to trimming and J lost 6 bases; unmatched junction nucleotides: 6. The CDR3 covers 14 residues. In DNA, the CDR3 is TGTGCCAGCAGTTTTAGGGACAGGGACGGCGAGCAGTACTTC. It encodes CASSFRDRDGEQYF.

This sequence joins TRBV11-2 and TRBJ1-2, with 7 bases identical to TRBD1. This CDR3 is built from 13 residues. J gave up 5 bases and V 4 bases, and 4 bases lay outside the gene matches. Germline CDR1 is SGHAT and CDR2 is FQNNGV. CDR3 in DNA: TGTGCCAGCAGCTCCACAGGGGAGTATGGCTACACCTTC. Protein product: CASSSTGEYGYTF.

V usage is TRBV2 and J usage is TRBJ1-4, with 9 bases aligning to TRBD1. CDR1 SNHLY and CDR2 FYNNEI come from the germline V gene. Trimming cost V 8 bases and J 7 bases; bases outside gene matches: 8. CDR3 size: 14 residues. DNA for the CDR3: TGTGCCAGCTCCCGAGGACAGGGGCCTGAAAAACTGTTTTTT. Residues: CASSRGQGPEKLFF.

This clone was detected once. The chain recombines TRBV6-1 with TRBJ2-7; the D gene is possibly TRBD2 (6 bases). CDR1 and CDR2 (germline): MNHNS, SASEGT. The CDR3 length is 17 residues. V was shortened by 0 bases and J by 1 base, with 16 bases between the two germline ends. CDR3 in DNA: TGTGCCAGCAGTGAAGCGCGGGGTAGCGGTCTTTCCTACGAGCAGTACTTC. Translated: CASSEARGSGLSYEQYF.

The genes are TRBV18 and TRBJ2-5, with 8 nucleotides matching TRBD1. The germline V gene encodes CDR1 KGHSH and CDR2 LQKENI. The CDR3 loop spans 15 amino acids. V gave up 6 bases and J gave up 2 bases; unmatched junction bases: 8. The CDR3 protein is CASSPGQGTQETQYF. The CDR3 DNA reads TGTGCCAGCTCGCCCGGACAGGGAACACAAGAGACCCAGTACTTC.

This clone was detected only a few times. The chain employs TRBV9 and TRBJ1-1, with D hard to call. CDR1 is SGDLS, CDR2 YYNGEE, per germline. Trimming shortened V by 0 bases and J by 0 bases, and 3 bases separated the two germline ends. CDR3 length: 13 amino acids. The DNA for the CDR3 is TGTGCCAGCAGCGTAGCAGTGAACACTGAAGCTTTCTTT. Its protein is CASSVAVNTEAFF.